These T cell receptor beta chains were read from a single sample in a study of T cell repertoires in cytomegalovirus infection. These TCRs are of unknown antigen specificity. MiXCR, applied by TCRdb to the reads, yields one record per CDR3 protein. The sample records about 220,000 distinct CDR3 sequences, around 35% being singletons. The sequencing here drew on CD8+ T cells from cultured PBMCs, taken from culture after CMV antigen stimulation. Source of these receptors: a human donor in good health (CMV status not recorded). Some clones in this sample may be carry-over from other donors' samples. The CDR3 runs from the conserved cysteine through the conserved F or W. D genes are given only for firm matches. Size tells how often a clone was seen (once, few, many) or the class of an expanded clone, and some rows leave it out.

>TRBV10-2|.|TRBJ2-5|few
CASSRSGSGETQYF
TGCGCCAGCAGCCGGTCGGGGTCGGGGGAGACCCAGTACTTC
>TRBV7-6|TRBD1|TRBJ1-2|few
CASSLPRDRVISNYGYTF
TGTGCCAGCAGCTTACCCCGGGACAGAGTCATCTCTAACTATGGCTACACCTTC
>TRBV30|TRBD1|TRBJ1-2|.
CAWSLGQGAYGYTF
TGTGCCTGGAGTTTGGGACAGGGGGCCTATGGCTACACCTTC
>TRBV6-5|TRBD1|TRBJ1-5|.
CASSPRGQGARGNQPQHF
TGTGCCAGCAGCCCCAGGGGGCAGGGGGCTAGGGGCAATCAGCCCCAGCATTTT
>TRBV7-9|.|TRBJ1-5|few
CASSPQDSNQPQHF
TGTGCCAGCAGCCCTCAAGATAGCAATCAGCCCCAGCATTTT
>TRBV2|.|TRBJ2-2|.
CARLSLGGELFF
TGTGCCAGGTTATCCCTAGGCGGGGAGCTGTTTTTT
>TRBV9|.|TRBJ2-5|.
CASSRTVGRTRGETQYF
TGTGCCAGCAGCCGGACGGTGGGGCGGACGAGGGGGGAGACCCAGTACTTC
>TRBV7-8|.|TRBJ2-5|few
CASSLARWLSETQYF
TGTGCCAGCAGCTTAGCGAGGTGGCTTTCTGAGACCCAGTACTTC
>TRBV7-2|TRBD2|TRBJ2-5|.
CASSLALTRTSGSSGETQYF
TGTGCCAGCAGCTTAGCGCTAACGAGGACTAGCGGGAGTAGTGGAGAGACCCAGTACTTC
>TRBV7-9|TRBD2|TRBJ2-5|.
CASSWAGGERRETQYF
TGTGCCAGCAGCTGGGCGGGGGGGGAAAGGAGAGAGACCCAGTACTTC
>TRBV2|.|TRBJ2-2|.
CATRVAAGELFF
TGTGCCACCAGAGTCGCGGCCGGGGAGCTGTTTTTT
>TRBV6-5|.|TRBJ1-1|few
CASSYRGRTEAFF
TGTGCCAGCAGTTACCGGGGGCGGACTGAAGCTTTCTTT
>TRBV7-7|.|TRBJ2-5|.
CASSLSGTRGYQETQYF
TGTGCCAGCAGCCTTTCAGGGACTCGGGGATACCAAGAGACCCAGTACTTC
>TRBV5-1|.|TRBJ2-6|.
CASSGRDGLSSGANVLTF
TGCGCCAGCAGCGGAAGGGACGGATTAAGCTCTGGGGCCAACGTCCTGACTTTC
>TRBV7-9|TRBD2|TRBJ2-1|.
CASSLRAGSGATSGYSNNEQFF
TGTGCCAGCAGCTTAAGGGCAGGCAGTGGAGCGACTAGCGGTTACTCAAACAATGAGCAGTTCTTC
>TRBV7-2|.|TRBJ2-3|many
CASSLGGGEDTQYF
TGTGCCAGCAGCTTAGGTGGGGGCGAAGATACGCAGTATTTT
>TRBV10-3|.|TRBJ2-1|.
CAIKTRDVRGGEQFF
TGTGCCATCAAAACACGGGACGTCCGAGGCGGTGAGCAGTTCTTC
>TRBV7-9|TRBD1|TRBJ2-1|.
CASSSQGANEQFF
TGTGCCAGCAGCTCCCAGGGGGCCAATGAGCAGTTCTTC
>TRBV7-9|TRBD1|TRBJ2-1|few
CASSLVTGYNEQFF
TGTGCCAGCAGCTTAGTGACAGGGTATAATGAGCAGTTCTTC
>TRBV27|.|TRBJ2-7|.
CASSDGLLPYEQYF
TGTGCCAGCAGTGACGGCCTACTCCCCTACGAGCAGTACTTC
>TRBV6-6|.|TRBJ1-5|.
CASSRRTDEPANQPQHF
TGTGCCAGCAGCCGAAGAACAGACGAGCCGGCAAATCAGCCCCAGCATTTT
>TRBV7-9|.|TRBJ2-1|.
CASSTDATNEQFF
TGTGCCAGCAGCACGGACGCGACCAATGAGCAGTTCTTC
>TRBV7-9|.|TRBJ2-1|.
CASSFLRTGYNEQFF
TGTGCCAGCAGCTTCCTCCGGACGGGGTACAATGAGCAGTTCTTC
>TRBV28|.|TRBJ2-3|.
CASSLIGDNRDTQYF
TGTGCCAGCAGTTTAATTGGGGATAATCGGGATACGCAGTATTTT
>TRBV7-6|.|TRBJ2-7|many
CASSPRDFPYEQYF
TGTGCCAGCAGCCCCCGGGACTTCCCCTACGAGCAGTACTTC
>TRBV27|TRBD2|TRBJ2-1|few
CASNQLAGGNNEQFF
TGTGCCAGCAATCAATTAGCGGGAGGCAACAATGAGCAGTTCTTC
>TRBV5-4|TRBD1|TRBJ2-5|many
CASSSGTGSWETQYF
TGTGCCAGCAGCTCCGGGACAGGGTCATGGGAGACCCAGTACTTC
>TRBV6-5|TRBD2|TRBJ2-3|.
CASSYYQSGRAGRTDTQYF
TGTGCCAGCAGTTACTACCAGAGCGGGAGGGCTGGCCGCACAGATACGCAGTATTTT
>TRBV6-1|.|TRBJ2-1|.
CASSEFERVLSYNEQFF
TGTGCCAGCAGTGAATTTGAGCGGGTCTTATCCTACAATGAGCAGTTCTTC
>TRBV25-1|.|TRBJ1-6|.
CASSEKQGPYNSPLHF
TGTGCCAGCAGTGAAAAACAGGGCCCCTATAATTCACCCCTCCACTTT
>TRBV7-9|.|TRBJ2-5|few
CASSLNAQLQETQYF
TGTGCCAGCAGCTTAAACGCCCAGCTGCAAGAGACCCAGTACTTC
>TRBV7-8|TRBD2|TRBJ2-5|few
CASSRDGRGKETQYF
TGTGCCAGCAGCCGGGACGGGAGGGGAAAGGAGACCCAGTACTTC
>TRBV20-1|TRBD2|TRBJ2-1|.
CSARGGGLAGLYNNEQFF
TGCAGTGCTAGAGGGGGTGGACTAGCGGGTCTGTATAACAATGAGCAGTTCTTC
>TRBV5-1|.|TRBJ2-2|.
CASRSPGELFF
TGCGCCAGCAGGTCTCCCGGGGAGCTGTTTTTT